The clone carrying this T cell receptor beta chain was picked up one time. The antigen is undetermined. Primers for the PCR totalled 60 Vbeta and 13 Jbeta. Generated by immunoSEQ multiplex PCR, the TCRdb table keeps only in-frame clones and is missing some. The sample yields about 160,000 clones, 55% to 80% seen once. The entry originates in a study of cytomegalovirus exposure and HLA in healthy donors. Study context: Of some 400 genotyped donors, 81% grouped in the Caucasian-associated ancestry cluster. Study findings and constraints: Associated with HLA alleles at 0.05 false discovery rate in a later analysis were fewer than 20,000 TCR beta sequences. An analysis done earlier found most TCR beta V segments productive about 87% or about 30% of the time.

The source is a woman in her fifties or sixties in good health and CMV-seropositive. Sequencing was performed on PBMCs.

The CDR3 sequence: CASSPPGQGTGELFF. In DNA form, the CDR3 reads TGTGCCAGCTCACCTCCGGGACAGGGGACCGGGGAGCTGTTTTTT. The chain combines TRBV18 with TRBJ2-2; 10 nucleotides match TRBD1. The trim removed 3 bases at V and 5 bases at J, leaving 3 bases unmatched. The CDR3 spans 15 residues. Germline V gene sequence: CDR1 KGHSH, CDR2 LQKENI.